The 3 T cell receptor beta chains below come from one sample, sequenced in a study of blood T cell repertoires in COVID-19. Repertoires were generated with immunoSEQ multiplex PCR, while TCRdb's copy carries only in-frame clones and drops some. The sample holds around 230,000 clones, around four fifths seen once. Sequences were obtained from peripheral blood. Source of these receptors: a man aged 35 to 55 with acute or convalescent COVID-19.

This clone was observed a single time. The chain couples TRBV5-1 to TRBJ2-7; 7 nucleotides line up with TRBD1. The length of the CDR3 is 14 residues. CDR1 is SGHRS, CDR2 YFSETQ, per germline. J was trimmed by 5 bases and V by 0 bases; bases with no gene match: 5. The CDR3 coding sequence is TGCGCCAGCAGCTTGGATACAGGGGAGAACGAGCAGTACTTC. The encoded protein is CASSLDTGENEQYF.

V and J are TRBV18 and TRBJ1-2; 7 bases line up with TRBD1. J was trimmed by 7 bases and V by 4 bases; bases with no gene match: 24. Germline V gene lookup returns CDR1 KGHSH and CDR2 LQKENI. This CDR3 has 19 residues. DNA of the CDR3: TGTGCCAGCTCACTCACCAGAACTGGTCCAACTGGGACAGAAGGTGGCTACACCTTC. This codes for CASSLTRTGPTGTEGGYTF.

The chain combines TRBV3-1 (or the pseudogene TRBV3-2) with TRBJ1-4; the match to TRBD1 covers 8 bases. J gave up 6 bases and V 1 base, and 1 base lay outside the gene matches. The CDR3 covers 14 residues. CDR1 is LGHDT, CDR2 YNNKEL, per germline (reference sequence). Here the CDR3 reads CASSQATGDEKLFF. The CDR3 nucleotides are TGTGCCAGCAGCCAAGCGACAGGGGATGAAAAACTGTTTTTT.